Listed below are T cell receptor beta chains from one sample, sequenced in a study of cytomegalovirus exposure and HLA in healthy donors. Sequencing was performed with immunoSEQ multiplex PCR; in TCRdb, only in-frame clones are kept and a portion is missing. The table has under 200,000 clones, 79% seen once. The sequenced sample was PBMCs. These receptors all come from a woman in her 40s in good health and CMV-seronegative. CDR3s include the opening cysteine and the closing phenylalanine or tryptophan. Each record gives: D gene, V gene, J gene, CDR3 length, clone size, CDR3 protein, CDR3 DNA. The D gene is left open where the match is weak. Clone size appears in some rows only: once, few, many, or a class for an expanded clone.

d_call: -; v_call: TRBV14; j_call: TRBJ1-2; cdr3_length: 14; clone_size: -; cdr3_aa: CASSQDRGDYGYTF; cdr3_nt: TGTGCCAGCAGCCAAGACAGGGGTGACTATGGCTACACCTTC
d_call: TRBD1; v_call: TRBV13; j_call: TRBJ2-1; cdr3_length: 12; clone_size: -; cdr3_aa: CASRQGGSEQFF; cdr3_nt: TGTGCCAGCAGACAGGGGGGTTCTGAGCAGTTCTTC
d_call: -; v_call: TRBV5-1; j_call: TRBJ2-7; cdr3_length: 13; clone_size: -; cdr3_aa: CASSLSGPYEQYF; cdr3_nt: TGCGCCAGCAGCTTGTCAGGGCCCTACGAGCAGTACTTC
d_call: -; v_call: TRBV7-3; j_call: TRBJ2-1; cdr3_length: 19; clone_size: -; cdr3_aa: CASSYPGHASRNSYNEQFF; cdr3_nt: TGTGCCAGCAGCTATCCCGGACACGCCAGTCGGAACTCCTACAATGAGCAGTTCTTC
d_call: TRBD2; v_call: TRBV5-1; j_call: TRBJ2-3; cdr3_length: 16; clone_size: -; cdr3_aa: CASSLVAGLAGDTQYF; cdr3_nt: TGCGCCAGCAGCTTGGTGGCGGGACTAGCGGGGGATACGCAGTATTTT
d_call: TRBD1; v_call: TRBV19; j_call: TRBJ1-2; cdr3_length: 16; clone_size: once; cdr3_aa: CASSIQGTGGNVGYTF; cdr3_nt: TGTGCCAGTAGTATCCAAGGGACAGGGGGCAATGTTGGCTACACCTTC
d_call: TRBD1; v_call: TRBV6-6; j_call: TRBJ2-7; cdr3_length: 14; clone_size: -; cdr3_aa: CASTGTAPSYEQYF; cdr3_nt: TGTGCCAGCACCGGGACAGCTCCCTCCTACGAGCAGTACTTC
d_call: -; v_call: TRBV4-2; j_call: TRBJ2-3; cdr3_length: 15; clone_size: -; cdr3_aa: CASSQVPGITDTQYF; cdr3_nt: TGTGCCAGCAGCCAAGTCCCGGGGATCACAGATACGCAGTATTTT
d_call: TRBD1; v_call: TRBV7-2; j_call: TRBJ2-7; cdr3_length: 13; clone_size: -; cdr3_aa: CASSWDSLYEQYF; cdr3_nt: TGTGCCAGCAGCTGGGACAGCCTCTACGAGCAGTACTTC
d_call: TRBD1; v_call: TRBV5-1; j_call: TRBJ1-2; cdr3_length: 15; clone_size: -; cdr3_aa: CASSPEGTGLYGYTF; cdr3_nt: TGCGCCAGCAGCCCGGAGGGGACAGGGTTGTATGGCTACACCTTC
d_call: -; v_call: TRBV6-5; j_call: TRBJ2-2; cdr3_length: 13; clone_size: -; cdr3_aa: CARGTGITGELFF; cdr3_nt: TGTGCCAGAGGCACAGGGATCACCGGGGAGCTGTTTTTT
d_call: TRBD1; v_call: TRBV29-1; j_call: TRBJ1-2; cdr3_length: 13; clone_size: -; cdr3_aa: CSVGQGNLGGYTF; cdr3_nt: TGCAGCGTAGGACAGGGGAATTTAGGCGGCTACACCTTC
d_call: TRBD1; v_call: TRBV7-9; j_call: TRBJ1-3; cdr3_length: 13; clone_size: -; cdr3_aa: CASRTGAGNTIYF; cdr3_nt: TGTGCCAGCAGGACAGGGGCGGGTAACACCATATATTTT
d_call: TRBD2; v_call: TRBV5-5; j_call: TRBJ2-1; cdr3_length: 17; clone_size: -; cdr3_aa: CASSLAYTGLALNEQFF; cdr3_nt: TGTGCCAGCAGCTTGGCCTATACGGGACTAGCGCTTAATGAGCAGTTCTTC
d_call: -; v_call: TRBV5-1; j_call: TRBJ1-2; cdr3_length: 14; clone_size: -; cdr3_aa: CASSLEQGAYGYTF; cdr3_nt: TGCGCCAGCAGCTTGGAACAAGGAGCGTATGGCTACACCTTC
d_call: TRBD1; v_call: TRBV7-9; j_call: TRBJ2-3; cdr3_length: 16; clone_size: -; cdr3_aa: CASSFQGQGATDTQYF; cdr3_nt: TGTGCCAGCAGCTTTCAGGGACAGGGGGCAACAGATACGCAGTATTTT
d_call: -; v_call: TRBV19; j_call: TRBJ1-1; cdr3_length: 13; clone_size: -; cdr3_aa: CASSMRLDTEAFF; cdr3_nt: TGTGCCAGTAGTATGCGGTTGGACACTGAAGCTTTCTTT
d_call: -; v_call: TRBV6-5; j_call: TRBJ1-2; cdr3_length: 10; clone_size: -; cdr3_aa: CASSVAGYTF; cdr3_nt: TGTGCCAGCAGTGTGGCCGGCTACACCTTC
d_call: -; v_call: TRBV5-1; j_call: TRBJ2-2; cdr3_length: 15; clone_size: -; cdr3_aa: CASSLYPGVSGELFF; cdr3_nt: TGCGCCAGCAGCTTGTACCCAGGGGTCAGCGGGGAGCTGTTTTTT
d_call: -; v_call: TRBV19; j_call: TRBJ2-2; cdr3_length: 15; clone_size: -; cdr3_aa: CASSMARGQTGELFF; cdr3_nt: TGTGCCAGTAGTATGGCCAGGGGCCAGACCGGGGAGCTGTTTTTT
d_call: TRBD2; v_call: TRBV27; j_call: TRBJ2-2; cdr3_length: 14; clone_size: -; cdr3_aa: CATRAGSNTGELFF; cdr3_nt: TGTGCCACCCGAGCGGGGTCGAACACCGGGGAGCTGTTTTTT
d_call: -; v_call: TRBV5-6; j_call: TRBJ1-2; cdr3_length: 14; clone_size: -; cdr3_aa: CASSLWAGSPGYTF; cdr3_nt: TGTGCCAGCAGCTTATGGGCAGGGTCGCCTGGCTACACCTTC
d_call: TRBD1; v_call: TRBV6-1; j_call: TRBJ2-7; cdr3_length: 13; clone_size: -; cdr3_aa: CATRTGVSYEQYF; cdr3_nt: TGTGCCACCCGGACAGGGGTCTCCTACGAGCAGTACTTC
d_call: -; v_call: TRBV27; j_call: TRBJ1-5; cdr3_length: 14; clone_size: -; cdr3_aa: CASSLMGDGGPQHF; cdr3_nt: TGTGCCAGCAGTTTGATGGGGGACGGGGGGCCCCAGCATTTT
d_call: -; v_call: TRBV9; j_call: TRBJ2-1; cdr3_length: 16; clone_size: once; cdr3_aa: CASSVGTASAHNEQFF; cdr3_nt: TGTGCCAGCAGCGTAGGCACGGCTAGCGCCCACAATGAGCAGTTCTTC
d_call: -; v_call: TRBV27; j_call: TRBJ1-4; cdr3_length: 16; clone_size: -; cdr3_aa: CASSLSGAGLNEKLFF; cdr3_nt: TGTGCCAGCAGTTTATCAGGGGCGGGGCTAAATGAAAAACTGTTTTTT